This T cell receptor beta chain was recovered during a study of blood T cell repertoires in COVID-19. The wider study: Sites across the United States, Italy and Spain contributed samples from acute and convalescent COVID-19. From T cells, B-cell-depleted T cells, or PBMCs came the material, which was cDNA or gDNA.

In the source study's methods: Reference gene primers were amplified, and this amplification served to estimate nucleated cell counts. Sequencing was performed with immunoSEQ multiplex PCR; in TCRdb, only in-frame clones are kept and a portion is missing. That table furnishes V, J and clone size, whereas the DNA furnished D and trimming. Here the sample spans around 190,000 clones, 80% to 90% being singletons. Germline values: CDR1 SGHAT, CDR2 FQNNGV. CDR3 length equals 13 residues. V gave up 5 bases and J gave up 2 bases, with 10 bases separating them. This receptor was identified in a human donor in a cohort sampled during active COVID-19. The specimen sequenced was peripheral blood. V and J are TRBV11-2 and TRBJ2-7; D is unclear. In nucleotides, the CDR3 is TGTGCCAGCAGCCTCTCTGGAGCCTACGAGCAGTACTTC. This sequence encodes CASSLSGAYEQYF.